The rows below give T cell receptor beta chains drawn from one sample of a study of cytomegalovirus exposure and HLA in healthy donors. Sequenced by immunoSEQ multiplex PCR; TCRdb stores in-frame clones only, minus some. This table has 200,000 to 250,000 clones, roughly 85% appearing once. Sequenced input: PBMCs. All receptors derive from a man between 18 and 35 years old in good health and CMV-seronegative. Each CDR3 is given with its conserved first and last residue. D genes are given only for firm matches. The size field is filled for only some rows; it gives once, few, many or a size class.

V gene,J gene,clone size,D gene,CDR3 protein,CDR3 DNA
TRBV27,TRBJ1-5,-,-,CASSLTSGSNQPQHF,TGTGCCAGCAGTTTAACGTCAGGTAGCAATCAGCCCCAGCATTTT
TRBV7-8,TRBJ2-5,-,-,CASSLDWTPQSRETQYF,TGTGCCAGCAGCTTAGACTGGACTCCGCAATCTCGAGAGACCCAGTACTTC
TRBV19,TRBJ1-5,-,-,CASSIMGAEQPQHF,TGTGCCAGTAGTATTATGGGGGCTGAACAGCCCCAGCATTTT
TRBV21-1,TRBJ2-7,-,-,CASSKAGTGLIYEQYF,TGTGCCAGCAGCAAGGCCGGGACAGGCCTAATCTACGAGCAGTACTTC
TRBV6-5,TRBJ2-7,-,-,CASSYGLLARTYEQYF,TGTGCCAGCAGTTACGGGTTGCTAGCGCGCACCTACGAGCAGTACTTC
TRBV6-6,TRBJ2-7,-,TRBD2,CASSPLAGVHEQYF,TGTGCCAGCAGCCCACTAGCGGGAGTCCACGAGCAGTACTTC
TRBV19,TRBJ2-2,-,TRBD1,CASSMSGQGDTGELFF,TGTGCCAGTAGTATGAGCGGACAGGGGGACACCGGGGAGCTGTTTTTT
TRBV5-1,TRBJ2-2,-,-,CASSLFWGPPGFSNTGELFF,TGCGCCAGCAGCTTGTTTTGGGGCCCACCGGGCTTTTCGAACACCGGGGAGCTGTTTTTT
TRBV6-6,TRBJ2-7,-,TRBD1,CASRPGQSSYEQYF,TGTGCCAGCCGTCCGGGACAGAGCTCCTACGAGCAGTACTTC
TRBV2,TRBJ2-7,-,TRBD1,CASRGTGAYEQYF,TGTGCCAGCAGGGGTACAGGGGCCTACGAGCAGTACTTC
TRBV28,TRBJ2-2,-,-,CASSLQFTGELFF,TGTGCCAGCAGTTTACAGTTCACCGGGGAGCTGTTTTTT
TRBV7-3,TRBJ2-5,-,-,CASSLRLGPRQETQYF,TGTGCCAGCAGCTTAAGGTTGGGGCCACGCCAAGAGACCCAGTACTTC
TRBV27,TRBJ2-2,-,-,CASSLGQNTGELFF,TGTGCCAGCAGTTTGGGACAGAACACCGGGGAGCTGTTTTTT
TRBV6-5,TRBJ1-6,-,TRBD1,CASSIQGADNSPLHF,TGTGCCAGCAGTATACAGGGGGCCGATAATTCACCCCTCCACTTT
TRBV6-5,TRBJ2-5,-,-,CASSYPAGPQETQYF,TGTGCCAGCAGTTACCCCGCGGGGCCTCAAGAGACCCAGTACTTC
TRBV27,TRBJ2-5,-,TRBD2,CASSRELAGGRETQYF,TGTGCCAGCAGCCGTGAACTAGCGGGAGGAAGGGAGACCCAGTACTTC
TRBV11-2,TRBJ1-1,-,-,CASSLVRLDTEAFF,TGTGCCAGCAGCTTAGTTCGGTTAGACACTGAAGCTTTCTTT
TRBV28,TRBJ2-7,few,TRBD1,CASSWGQASYEQYF,TGTGCCAGCAGTTGGGGACAGGCATCCTACGAGCAGTACTTC
TRBV19,TRBJ1-2,-,-,CASSIFGDASRYGYTF,TGTGCCAGTAGTATTTTTGGAGACGCTTCCCGATATGGCTACACCTTC
TRBV11-3,TRBJ2-3,-,TRBD2,CASSSFSGGFTDTQYF,TGTGCCAGCAGCTCTTTTAGCGGGGGGTTCACAGATACGCAGTATTTT
TRBV28,TRBJ2-2,few,TRBD1,CASSSGQGTGELFF,TGTGCCAGCAGTTCCGGACAGGGGACCGGGGAGCTGTTTTTT
TRBV6-1,TRBJ2-7,-,-,CASREPGHLYEQYF,TGTGCCAGCAGAGAACCGGGACACTTATACGAGCAGTACTTC
TRBV5-1,TRBJ2-3,few,-,CASSLAEGSTDTQYF,TGCGCCAGCAGCTTGGCCGAGGGTTCAACCGATACGCAGTATTTT
TRBV7-2,TRBJ2-1,few,TRBD2,CASSSGTSGWWNEQFF,TGTGCCAGCAGCTCCGGGACTAGCGGTTGGTGGAATGAGCAGTTCTTC
TRBV6-1,TRBJ1-2,-,-,CASKGGVNNYGYTF,TGTGCCAGCAAGGGGGGGGTGAACAACTATGGCTACACCTTC
TRBV4-3,TRBJ1-5,-,-,CASSQGGGSQPQHF,TGCGCCAGCAGCCAAGGGGGGGGAAGTCAGCCCCAGCATTTT
TRBV23-1,TRBJ2-5,-,TRBD1,CASSQPKGQDGETQYF,TGCGCCAGCAGTCAACCCAAGGGACAGGATGGGGAGACCCAGTACTTC
TRBV28,TRBJ2-1,-,-,CASTSSVDNEQFF,TGTGCCAGCACCTCTTCGGTCGACAATGAGCAGTTCTTC
TRBV4-1,TRBJ2-3,once,TRBD2,CASSQDLAGYTDTQYF,TGCGCCAGCAGCCAGGACTTAGCGGGCTACACAGATACGCAGTATTTT
TRBV9,TRBJ2-1,once,TRBD2,CASSVEGSGADEQFF,TGTGCCAGCAGCGTAGAGGGTAGCGGGGCTGATGAGCAGTTCTTC
TRBV7-9,TRBJ1-4,once,TRBD1,CASSLEGQLEKLFF,TGTGCCAGCAGCTTAGAGGGACAGCTTGAAAAACTGTTTTTT
TRBV11-2,TRBJ2-1,-,-,CASSLSLAYNEQFF,TGTGCCAGCAGCTTGAGCCTAGCGTACAATGAGCAGTTCTTC
TRBV10-3,TRBJ2-1,-,-,CAISGGGGSYNEQFF,TGTGCCATCAGTGGGGGTGGAGGCTCCTACAATGAGCAGTTCTTC
TRBV9,TRBJ2-1,-,TRBD2,CASGLAGDEQFF,TGTGCCAGTGGACTAGCGGGGGATGAGCAGTTCTTC
TRBV28,TRBJ1-4,-,-,CASSLRGMSEKLFF,TGTGCCAGCAGTTTACGGGGTATGTCTGAAAAACTGTTTTTT
TRBV4-3,TRBJ2-2,-,TRBD2,CASSQPPGLAANTGELFF,TGCGCCAGCAGCCAACCGCCGGGACTAGCGGCGAACACCGGGGAGCTGTTTTTT
TRBV10-3,TRBJ2-1,few,TRBD1,CAISEGQVDSYNEQFF,TGTGCCATCAGCGAGGGACAGGTGGACTCCTACAATGAGCAGTTCTTC
TRBV28,TRBJ1-2,-,-,CASSISTPTVGYGYTF,TGTGCCAGCAGTATCTCCACCCCCACAGTTGGCTATGGCTACACCTTC
TRBV5-6,TRBJ2-3,-,-,CASSLVFQQVTDTQYF,TGTGCCAGCAGCTTGGTTTTCCAGCAGGTAACAGATACGCAGTATTTT
TRBV19,TRBJ1-2,-,TRBD1,CASSTTGTAANYGYTF,TGTGCCAGTTCCACCACCGGGACAGCGGCTAACTATGGCTACACCTTC
TRBV28,TRBJ2-7,-,-,CASTLRAASYEQYF,TGTGCCAGCACCCTTCGAGCGGCGTCCTACGAGCAGTACTTC